This T cell receptor (beta chain) was observed in a study of T cells after posttransplantation cyclophosphamide. Findings and caveats of the study: After PTCy, TRB diversity resembled that of CNI/methotrexate controls.

Treatment was busulfan-fludarabine conditioning, a marrow graft, and cyclophosphamide on days +3 and +4. The CDR3 length is 15 residues. The germline gives CDR1 SGHTA, CDR2 FQGNSA. The V and J ends lost 5 bases and 6 bases, in that order; junction bases with no gene match: 2. Profiled with immunoSEQ multiplex PCR; TCRdb holds only in-frame clones, not every one. The sample consists of around 2,900 clones, about 60% of them appearing once. Note on this clone: Its antigen is not identified.

V and J are TRBV7-2 and TRBJ2-3; 16 nucleotides line up with TRBD2. The clonotype comes from a male patient aged 60 to 75 who received an allogeneic stem cell transplant from a related donor and was CMV-positive. Part of the T cells may come from the graft donor. Specimen: PBMCs, collected 30 days after allogeneic stem cell transplant with posttransplant cyclophosphamide. The CDR3 reads CASSPGLAGGDTQYF. DNA for the CDR3: TGTGCCAGCAGCCCGGGACTAGCGGGAGGGGATACGCAGTATTTT.